This TCR beta chain derives from a study of T-cell reconstitution after alpha-beta-depleted transplantation in children. General study findings and limits: Reportedly, only several hundred clones from non-depleted graft cells drove alpha-beta T-cell counts at about two months. Surviving recipient T cells and thymic progenitors underlay high day-60 TCRbeta diversity in some patients. At the one-year point after transplant, T-cell counts and TCRbeta diversity were found to come mostly from T cells that had been newly produced.

Preparing the TCRbeta library involved the use of unique molecular identifiers. A single record per CDR3 protein comes from TCRdb applying MiXCR to the PCR reads. The sample gives about 980,000 distinct CDR3 sequences, around 30% of which show up once; 28% is in the top ten. In its sample, this clonotype was seen a few times. What it binds is not known. The junction had 12 bases not matched to a gene; V was cut back by 2 bases and J by 3 bases. Germline CDR1 MNHEY, CDR2 SVGAGI. This CDR3 has 18 residues. V and J are TRBV6-5 and TRBJ2-2; 7 bases agree with TRBD2. The sample was PBMCs, mostly from graft donor cells, taken 360 days after TCRalphabeta/CD19-depleted stem cell transplant. The receptor comes from a boy in the first two years of life who had a stem cell transplant for SCID, so the T cells may come from the graft donor. DNA of the CDR3: TGTGCCAGCAGTTACAACCCAGCGGGGACGGAGGACACCGGGGAGCTGTTTTTT. It encodes CASSYNPAGTEDTGELFF.